Listed below are T cell receptor beta chains from one sample, sequenced in a study of cytomegalovirus exposure and HLA in healthy donors. TCRdb's table, derived via immunoSEQ multiplex PCR, lists solely in-frame clones and lacks some. The sample lists about 57,000 clones, approximately 93% occurring once. What was sequenced was PBMCs. The source is a young woman in good health and CMV-seronegative. Each CDR3 is given with its conserved first and last residue.

v_gene	CDR3aa
TRBV28	CASSKGASRDSPRCSTDTQYF
TRBV7-2	CASSLPLPGLAGGPVQFF
TRBV2	CASSEWDRYNEQFF
TRBV7-2	CASSLAGSYEQYF
TRBV29-1	CSVNRVGNTEAFF
TRBV5-1	CASSLGTSGPQETQYF
TRBV5-4	CASSLAGKETQYF
TRBV7-9	CASSLGQEAFF
TRBV19	CASRTGSVAYGYTF
TRBV10-1	CASSDLQVPDTQYF
TRBV7-2	CASSVPGQLNEKLFF
TRBV5-1	CASSLGRVNGNTEAFF
TRBV20-1	CSVRTGYGYTF
TRBV6-5	CASRTGSDSGNTIYF
TRBV5-4	CASSSRVASGRLAYNEQFF
TRBV4-2	CASSQDPQGSNQPQHF